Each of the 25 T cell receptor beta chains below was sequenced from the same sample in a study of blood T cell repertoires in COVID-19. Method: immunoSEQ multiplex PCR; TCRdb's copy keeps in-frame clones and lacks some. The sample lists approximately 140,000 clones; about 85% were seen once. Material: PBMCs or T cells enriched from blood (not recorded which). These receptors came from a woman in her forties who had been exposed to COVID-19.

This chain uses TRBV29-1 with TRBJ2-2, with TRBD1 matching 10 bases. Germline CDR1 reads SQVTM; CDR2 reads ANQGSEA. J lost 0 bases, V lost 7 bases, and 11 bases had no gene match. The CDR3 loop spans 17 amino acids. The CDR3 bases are TGCAGCGCCACTAATTCCGGACAGGGGGCGAACACCGGGGAGCTGTTTTTT. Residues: CSATNSGQGANTGELFF.

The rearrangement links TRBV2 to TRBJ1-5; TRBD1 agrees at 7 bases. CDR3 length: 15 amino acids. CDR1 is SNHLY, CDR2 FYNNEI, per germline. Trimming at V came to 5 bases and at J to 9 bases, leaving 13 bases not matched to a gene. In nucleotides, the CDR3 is TGTGCCAGCAGTCCGACAGGGCCTAGTTACGGGCCCCAGCATTTT. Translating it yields CASSPTGPSYGPQHF.

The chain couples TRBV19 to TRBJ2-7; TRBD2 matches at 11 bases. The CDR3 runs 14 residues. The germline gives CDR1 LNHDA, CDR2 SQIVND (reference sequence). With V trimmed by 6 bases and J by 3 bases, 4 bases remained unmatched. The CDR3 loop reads CASSTSGGLYEQYF. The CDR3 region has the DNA TGTGCCAGTAGCACTAGCGGGGGTCTCTACGAGCAGTACTTC. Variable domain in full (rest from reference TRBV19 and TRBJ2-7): DGGITQSPKYLFRKEGQNVTLSCEQNLNHDAMYWYRQDPGQGLRLIYYSQIVNDFQKGDIAEGYSVSREKKESFPLTVTSAQKNPTAFYLCASSTSGGLYEQYFGPGTRLTVT.

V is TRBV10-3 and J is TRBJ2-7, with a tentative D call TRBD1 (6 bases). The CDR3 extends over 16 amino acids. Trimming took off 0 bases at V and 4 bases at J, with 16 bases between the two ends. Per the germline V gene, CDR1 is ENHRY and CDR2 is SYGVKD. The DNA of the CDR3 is TGTGCCATCAGTGAGTCCTTCGGGCAGGGGACATACGAGCAGTACTTC. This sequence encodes CAISESFGQGTYEQYF.

CDR3 sequence: CASSPPGTNEKLFF. Written as DNA, the CDR3 is TGTGCCAGCAGCCCACCGGGGACTAATGAAAAACTGTTTTTT. The chain combines TRBV28 with TRBJ1-4, with unresolved D. This CDR3 has 14 residues. Germline CDR1 MDHEN, CDR2 SYDVKM. V lost 6 bases, J lost 2 bases, and 10 bases lay in between.

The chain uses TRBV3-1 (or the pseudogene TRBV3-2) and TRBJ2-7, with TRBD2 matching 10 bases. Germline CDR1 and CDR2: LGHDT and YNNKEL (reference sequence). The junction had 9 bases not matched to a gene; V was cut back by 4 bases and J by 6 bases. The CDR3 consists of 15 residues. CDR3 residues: CASSLQPSGGFEQYF. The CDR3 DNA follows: TGTGCCAGCAGCCTGCAGCCTAGCGGGGGCTTCGAGCAGTACTTC.

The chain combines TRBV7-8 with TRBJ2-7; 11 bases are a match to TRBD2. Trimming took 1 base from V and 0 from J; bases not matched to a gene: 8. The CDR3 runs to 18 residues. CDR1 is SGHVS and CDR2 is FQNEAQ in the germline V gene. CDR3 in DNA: TGTGCCAGCAGCTTAGTAGGGGGCACTAGCGGGAGCTCCTACGAGCAGTACTTC. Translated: CASSLVGGTSGSSYEQYF.

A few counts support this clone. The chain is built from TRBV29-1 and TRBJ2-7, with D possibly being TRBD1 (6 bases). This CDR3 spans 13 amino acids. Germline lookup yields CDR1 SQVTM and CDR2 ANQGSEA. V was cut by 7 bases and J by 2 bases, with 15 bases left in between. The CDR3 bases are TGCAGCGCCGCGGGTGGGACAACCTACGAGCAGTACTTC. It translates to CSAAGGTTYEQYF.

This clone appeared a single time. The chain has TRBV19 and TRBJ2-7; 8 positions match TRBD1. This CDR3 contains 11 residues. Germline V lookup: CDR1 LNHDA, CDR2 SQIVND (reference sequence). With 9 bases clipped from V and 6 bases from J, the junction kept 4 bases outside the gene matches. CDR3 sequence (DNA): TGTGCCAGCGGACAGGGAGGCGAGCAGTACTTC. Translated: CASGQGGEQYF.

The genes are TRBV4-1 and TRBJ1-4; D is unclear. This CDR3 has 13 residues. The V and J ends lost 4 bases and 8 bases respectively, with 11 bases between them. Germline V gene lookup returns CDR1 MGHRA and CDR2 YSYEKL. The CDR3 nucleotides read TGCGCCAGCAGCCCCATCCCGGGAGAAAAACTGTTTTTT. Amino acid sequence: CASSPIPGEKLFF.

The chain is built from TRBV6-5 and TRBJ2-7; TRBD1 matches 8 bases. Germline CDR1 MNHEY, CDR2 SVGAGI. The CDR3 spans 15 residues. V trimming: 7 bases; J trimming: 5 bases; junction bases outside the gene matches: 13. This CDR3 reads CASTRTDRESDEQYF. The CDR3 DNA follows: TGTGCCAGCACCCGCACGGACAGGGAATCGGACGAGCAGTACTTC.

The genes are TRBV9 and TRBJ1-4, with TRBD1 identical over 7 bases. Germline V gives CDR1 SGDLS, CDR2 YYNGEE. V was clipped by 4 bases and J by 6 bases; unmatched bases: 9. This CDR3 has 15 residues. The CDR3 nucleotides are TGTGCCAGCAGCCCGCGGCGGCAGGGGGATGAAAAACTGTTTTTT. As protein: CASSPRRQGDEKLFF. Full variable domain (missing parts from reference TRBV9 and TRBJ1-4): DSGVTQTPKHLITATGQRVTLRCSPRSGDLSVYWYQQSLDQGLQFLIQYYNGEERAKGNILERFSAQQFPDLHSELNLSSLELGDSALYFCASSPRRQGDEKLFFGSGTQLSVL.

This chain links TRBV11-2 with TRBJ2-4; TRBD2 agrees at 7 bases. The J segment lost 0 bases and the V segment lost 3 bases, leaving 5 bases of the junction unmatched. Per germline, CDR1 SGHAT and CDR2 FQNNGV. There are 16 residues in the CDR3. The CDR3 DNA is TGTGCCAGCAGCTTTGGGGGGGGTGGAGCCAAAAACATTCAGTACTTC. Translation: CASSFGGGGAKNIQYF.

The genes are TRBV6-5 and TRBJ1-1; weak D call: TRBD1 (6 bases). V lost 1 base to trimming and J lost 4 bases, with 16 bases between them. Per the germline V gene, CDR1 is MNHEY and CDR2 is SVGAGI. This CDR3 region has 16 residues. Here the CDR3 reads CASSYLSRGEGTEAFF. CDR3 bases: TGTGCCAGCAGTTACTTAAGCAGGGGTGAGGGCACTGAAGCTTTCTTT.

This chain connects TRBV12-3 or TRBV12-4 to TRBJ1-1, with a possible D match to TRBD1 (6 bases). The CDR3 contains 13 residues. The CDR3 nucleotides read TGTGCTACAATCCCAGGGGAGGGGACTGAAGCTTTCTTT. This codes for CATIPGEGTEAFF.

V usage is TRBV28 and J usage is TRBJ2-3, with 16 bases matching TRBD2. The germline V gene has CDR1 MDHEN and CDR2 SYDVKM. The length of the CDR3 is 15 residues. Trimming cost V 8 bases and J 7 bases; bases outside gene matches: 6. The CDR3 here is CASLMGLAGGYTQYF. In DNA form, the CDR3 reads TGTGCCAGCTTAATGGGACTAGCGGGAGGGTATACGCAGTATTTT.

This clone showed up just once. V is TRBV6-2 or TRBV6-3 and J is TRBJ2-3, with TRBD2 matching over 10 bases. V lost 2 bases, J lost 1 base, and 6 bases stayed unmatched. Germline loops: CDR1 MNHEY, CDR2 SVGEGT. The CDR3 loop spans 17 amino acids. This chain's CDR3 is CASSYPTGTSGTDTQYF. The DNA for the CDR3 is TGTGCCAGCAGTTACCCCACCGGGACTAGCGGCACAGATACGCAGTATTTT.

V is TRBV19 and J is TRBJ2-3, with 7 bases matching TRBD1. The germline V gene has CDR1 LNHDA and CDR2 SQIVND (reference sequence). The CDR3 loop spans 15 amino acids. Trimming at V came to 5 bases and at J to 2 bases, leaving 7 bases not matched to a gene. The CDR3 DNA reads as TGTGCCAGTAGTCTCGGGACAGCCGACACAGATACGCAGTATTTT. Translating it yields CASSLGTADTDTQYF.

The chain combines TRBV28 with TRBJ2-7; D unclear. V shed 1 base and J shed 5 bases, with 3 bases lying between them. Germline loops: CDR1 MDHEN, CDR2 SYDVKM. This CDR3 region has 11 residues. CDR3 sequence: CASSLFDEQYF. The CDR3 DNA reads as TGTGCCAGCAGTTTATTCGACGAGCAGTACTTC.

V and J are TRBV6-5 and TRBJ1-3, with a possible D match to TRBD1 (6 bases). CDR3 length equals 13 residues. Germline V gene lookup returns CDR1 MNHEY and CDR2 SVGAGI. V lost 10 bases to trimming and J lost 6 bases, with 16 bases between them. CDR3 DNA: TGTGCCACCGCACAGGGATTTGAAAACACCATATATTTT. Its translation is CATAQGFENTIYF.

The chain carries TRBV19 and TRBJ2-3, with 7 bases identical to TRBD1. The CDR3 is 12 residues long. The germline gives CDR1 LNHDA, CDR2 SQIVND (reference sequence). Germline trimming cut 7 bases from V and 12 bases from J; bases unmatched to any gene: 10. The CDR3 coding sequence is TGTGCCAGTACCACGACAGGGTCGGGTCAGTATTTT. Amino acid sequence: CASTTTGSGQYF.

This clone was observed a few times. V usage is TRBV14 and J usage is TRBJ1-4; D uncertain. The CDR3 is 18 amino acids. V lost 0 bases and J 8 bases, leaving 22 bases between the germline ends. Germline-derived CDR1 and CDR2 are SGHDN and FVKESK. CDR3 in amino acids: CASSQERIQVLRGEKLFF. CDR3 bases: TGTGCCAGCAGCCAAGAAAGAATCCAGGTCCTTCGCGGGGAAAAACTGTTTTTT.

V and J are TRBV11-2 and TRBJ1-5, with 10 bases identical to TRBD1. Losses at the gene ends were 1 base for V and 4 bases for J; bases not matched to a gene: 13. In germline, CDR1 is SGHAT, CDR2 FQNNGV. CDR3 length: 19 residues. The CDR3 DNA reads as TGTGCCAGCAGCTTAGTAGGGACAGGGGTGGGAATAGCAAATCAGCCCCAGCATTTT. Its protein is CASSLVGTGVGIANQPQHF.

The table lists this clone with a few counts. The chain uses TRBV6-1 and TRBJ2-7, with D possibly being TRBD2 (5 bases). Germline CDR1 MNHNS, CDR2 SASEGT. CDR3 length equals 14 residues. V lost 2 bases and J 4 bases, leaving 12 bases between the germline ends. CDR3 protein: CASSESGMVYEQYF. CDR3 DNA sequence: TGTGCCAGCAGTGAATCGGGGATGGTATACGAGCAGTACTTC.

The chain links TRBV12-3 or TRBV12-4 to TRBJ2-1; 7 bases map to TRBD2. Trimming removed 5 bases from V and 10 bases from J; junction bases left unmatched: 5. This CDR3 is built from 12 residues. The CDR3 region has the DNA TGTGCCAGCAGTGTGACTAGCTTGGAGCAGTTCTTC. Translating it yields CASSVTSLEQFF.